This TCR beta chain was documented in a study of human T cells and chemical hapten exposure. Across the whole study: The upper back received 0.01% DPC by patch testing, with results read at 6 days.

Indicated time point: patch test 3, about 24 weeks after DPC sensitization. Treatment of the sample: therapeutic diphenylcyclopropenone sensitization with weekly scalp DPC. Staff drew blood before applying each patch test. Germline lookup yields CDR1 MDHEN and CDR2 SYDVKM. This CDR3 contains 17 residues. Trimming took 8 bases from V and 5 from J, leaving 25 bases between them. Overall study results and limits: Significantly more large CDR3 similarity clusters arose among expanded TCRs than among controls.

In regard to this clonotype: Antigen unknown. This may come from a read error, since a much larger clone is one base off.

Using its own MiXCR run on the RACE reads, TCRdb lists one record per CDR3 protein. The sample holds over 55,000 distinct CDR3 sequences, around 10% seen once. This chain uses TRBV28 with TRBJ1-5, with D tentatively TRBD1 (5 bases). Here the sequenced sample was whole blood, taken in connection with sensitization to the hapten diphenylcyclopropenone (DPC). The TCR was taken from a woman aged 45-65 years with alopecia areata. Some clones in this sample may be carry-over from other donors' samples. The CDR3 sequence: CASPPVVETDFYQPQHF. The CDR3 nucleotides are TGTGCCAGCCCCCCAGTTGTCGAGACAGATTTTTATCAGCCCCAGCATTTT. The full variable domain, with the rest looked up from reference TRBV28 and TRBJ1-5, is DVKVTQSSRYLVKRTGEKVFLECVQDMDHENMFWYRQDPGLGLRLIYFSYDVKMKEKGDIPEGYSVSREKKERFSLILESASTNQTSMYLCASPPVVETDFYQPQHFGDGTRLSIL.